The text below deals with one T cell receptor (beta chain). Its antigen is not known. The junction differs from germline at one of its ends, possibly a read error. The sample belongs to a study of response to subunit inactivated influenza vaccine. Points from the study as a whole: It was the authors' suggestion that each seasonal influenza vaccination recruits few new T cells.

The CDR3 length is 12 residues. CDR1 SNHLY and CDR2 FYNNEI come from the germline V gene. TCRdb processed the RT-PCR reads anew with MiXCR; each CDR3 protein has one entry. Of about 500,000 distinct CDR3 sequences in the sample, 6.5% to 8% were seen once. The chain has TRBV2 and TRBJ2-5, with a weak D call TRBD2 (6 bases). The sequencing here drew on PBMCs from blood, taken approximately 25 months after vaccination. The receptor comes from a man between 50 and 69 years old who received an inactivated influenza vaccine. The CDR3 is CASRGGDPTQDF. In nucleotides, the CDR3 is TGTGCCAGCAGAGGAGGGGACCCCACCCAGGACTTC.